Reported below is one TCR beta chain. What it recognizes is unknown. This record comes from a study of shared clonotypes between healthy human individuals. The study enrolled healthy HIV-negative adults without recent acute infections or vaccinations as donors. Notes on the study in general: Shared clonotypes across all four donors exceeded non-shared ones in generation probability.

Germline values: CDR1 LGHNA, CDR2 YSLEER. The junction had 3 bases not matched to a gene; V was cut back by 5 bases and J by 3 bases. The CDR3 totals 13 residues. The assay ran at deep level. Per the authors' pipeline: Filtering differed because ImmunoSEQ produced junction-only sequences that carried no quality scores. Only in-frame clones appear in the TCRdb table, and some are missing; sequencing was by immunoSEQ multiplex PCR. V, J and clone size derive from that table, while D and trimming were established from the DNA sequence. This sample has 2,500,000 or so clones, with under 95% found just once.

This clonotype was obtained from a man aged 18 to 30 in good health. Some clones in this sample may be carry-over from other donors' samples. Sequenced material: naive CD4+ T cells from PBMCs. Subset here: CD45RA+ positively selected. This chain links TRBV4-3 with TRBJ2-7; 8 nucleotides align to TRBD1. CDR3 nucleotide sequence: TGCGCCAGCAGCAACGACAGGGGCTACGAGCAGTACTTC. Amino acid sequence: CASSNDRGYEQYF.